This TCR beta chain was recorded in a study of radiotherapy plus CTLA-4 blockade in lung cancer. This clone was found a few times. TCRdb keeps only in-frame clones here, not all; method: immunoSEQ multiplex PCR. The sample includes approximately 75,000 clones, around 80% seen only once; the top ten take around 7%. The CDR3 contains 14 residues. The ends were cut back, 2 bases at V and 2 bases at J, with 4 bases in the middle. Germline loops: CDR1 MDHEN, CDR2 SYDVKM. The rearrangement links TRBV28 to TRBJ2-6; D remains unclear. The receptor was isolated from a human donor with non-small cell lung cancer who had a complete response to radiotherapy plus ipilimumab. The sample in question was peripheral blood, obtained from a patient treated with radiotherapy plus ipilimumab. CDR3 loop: CASSLRTGANVLTF. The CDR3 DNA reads TGTGCCAGCAGTTTACGCACTGGGGCCAACGTCCTGACTTTC.